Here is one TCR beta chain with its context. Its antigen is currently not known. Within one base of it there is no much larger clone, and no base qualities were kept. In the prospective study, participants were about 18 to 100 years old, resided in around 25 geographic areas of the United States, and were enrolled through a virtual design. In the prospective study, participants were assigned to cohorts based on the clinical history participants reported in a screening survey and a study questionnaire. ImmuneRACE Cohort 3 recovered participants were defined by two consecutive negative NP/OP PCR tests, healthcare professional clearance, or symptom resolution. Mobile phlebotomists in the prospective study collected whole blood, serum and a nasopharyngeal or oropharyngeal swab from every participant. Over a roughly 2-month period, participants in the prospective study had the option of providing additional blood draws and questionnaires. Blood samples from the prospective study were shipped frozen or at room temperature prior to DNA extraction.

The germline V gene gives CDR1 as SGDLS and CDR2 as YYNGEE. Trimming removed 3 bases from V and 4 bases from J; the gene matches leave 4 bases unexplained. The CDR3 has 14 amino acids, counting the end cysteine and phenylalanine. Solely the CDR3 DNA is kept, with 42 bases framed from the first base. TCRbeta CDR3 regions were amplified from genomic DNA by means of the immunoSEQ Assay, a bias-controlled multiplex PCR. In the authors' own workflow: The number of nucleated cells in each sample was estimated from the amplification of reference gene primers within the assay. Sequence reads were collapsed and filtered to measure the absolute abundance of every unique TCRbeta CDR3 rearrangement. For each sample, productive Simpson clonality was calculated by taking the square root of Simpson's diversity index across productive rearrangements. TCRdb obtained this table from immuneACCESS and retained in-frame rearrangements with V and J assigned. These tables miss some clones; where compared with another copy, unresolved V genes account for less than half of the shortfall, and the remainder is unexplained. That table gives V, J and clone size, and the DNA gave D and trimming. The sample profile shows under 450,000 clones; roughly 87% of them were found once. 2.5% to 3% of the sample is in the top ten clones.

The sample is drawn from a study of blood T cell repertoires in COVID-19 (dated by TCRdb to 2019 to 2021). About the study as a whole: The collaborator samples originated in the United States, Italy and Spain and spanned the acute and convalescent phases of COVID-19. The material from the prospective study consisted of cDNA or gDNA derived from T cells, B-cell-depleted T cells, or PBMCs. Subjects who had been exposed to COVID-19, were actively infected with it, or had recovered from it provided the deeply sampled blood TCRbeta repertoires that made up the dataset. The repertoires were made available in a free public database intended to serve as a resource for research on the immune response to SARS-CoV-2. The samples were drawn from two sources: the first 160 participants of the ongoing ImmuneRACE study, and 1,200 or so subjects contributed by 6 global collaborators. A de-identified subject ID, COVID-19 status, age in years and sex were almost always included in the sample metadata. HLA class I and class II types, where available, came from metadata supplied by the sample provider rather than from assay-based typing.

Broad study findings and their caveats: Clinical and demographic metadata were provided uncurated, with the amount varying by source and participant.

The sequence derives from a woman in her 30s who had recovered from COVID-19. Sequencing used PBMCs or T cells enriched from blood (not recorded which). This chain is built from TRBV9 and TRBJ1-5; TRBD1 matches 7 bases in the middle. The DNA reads TGTGCCAGCAGCGCCTCCAGGGGGAATCAGCCCCAGCATTTT. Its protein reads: CASSASRGNQPQHF.